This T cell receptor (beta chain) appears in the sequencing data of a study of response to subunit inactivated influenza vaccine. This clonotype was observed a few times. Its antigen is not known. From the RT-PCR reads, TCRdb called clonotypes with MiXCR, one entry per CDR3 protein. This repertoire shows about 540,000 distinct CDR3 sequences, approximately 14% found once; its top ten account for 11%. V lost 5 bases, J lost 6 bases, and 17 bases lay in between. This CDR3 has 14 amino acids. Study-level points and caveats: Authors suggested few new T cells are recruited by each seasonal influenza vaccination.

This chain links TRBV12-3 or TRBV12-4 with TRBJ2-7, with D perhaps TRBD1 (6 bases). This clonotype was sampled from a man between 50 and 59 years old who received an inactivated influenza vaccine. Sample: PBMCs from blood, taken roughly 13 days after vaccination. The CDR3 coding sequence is TGTGCCAGCAGTCCTCTACTGGCAGGGGTCGAGCAGTACTTC. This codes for CASSPLLAGVEQYF.